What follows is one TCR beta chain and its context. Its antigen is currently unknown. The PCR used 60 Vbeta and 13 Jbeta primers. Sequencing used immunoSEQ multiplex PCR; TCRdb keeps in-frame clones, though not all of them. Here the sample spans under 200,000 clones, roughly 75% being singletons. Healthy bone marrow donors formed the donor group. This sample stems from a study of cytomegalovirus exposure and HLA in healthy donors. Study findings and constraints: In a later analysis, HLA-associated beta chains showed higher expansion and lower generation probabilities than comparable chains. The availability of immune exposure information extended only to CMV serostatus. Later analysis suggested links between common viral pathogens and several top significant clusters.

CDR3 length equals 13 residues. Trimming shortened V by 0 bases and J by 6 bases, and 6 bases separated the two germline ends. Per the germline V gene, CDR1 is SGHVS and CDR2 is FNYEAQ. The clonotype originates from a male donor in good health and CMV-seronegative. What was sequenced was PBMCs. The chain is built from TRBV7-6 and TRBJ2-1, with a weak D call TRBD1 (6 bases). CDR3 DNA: TGTGCCAGCAGCTTAGCGGGGGCCAATGAGCAGTTCTTC. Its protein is CASSLAGANEQFF. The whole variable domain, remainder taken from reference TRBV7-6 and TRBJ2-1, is GAGVSQSPRYKVTKRGQDVALRCDPISGHVSLYWYRQALGQGPEFLTYFNYEAQQDKSGLPNDRFSAERPEGSISTLTIQRTEQRDSAMYRCASSLAGANEQFFGPGTRLTVL.